There are many counts of the clone carrying this T cell receptor beta chain. Its specificity is not known. Molecules of cDNA were individually given unique molecular identifiers that were attached to them. TCRdb used MiXCR to reprocess the 5' RACE reads, holding one entry per CDR3 protein. The sample records more than 90,000 distinct CDR3 sequences, about 12% being singletons. The data were obtained in a study of early T cells in non-severe SARS-CoV-2 infection. Study as a whole: Unsorted whole blood bulk RNA was sequenced, with unpaired chains. Study-wide results and limits: Sequences matched to VDJdb favored anti-spike CD8 responses, while private and CD4 specificities were missed.

The sequenced sample was whole blood. The TCR originated in an adult who was a healthcare worker with PCR-confirmed SARS-CoV-2 infection or an uninfected control (not recorded which).

CDR3 protein: CASSPRGYTEAFF. The CDR3, as DNA: TGTGCCAGCAGTCCCAGGGGGTACACTGAAGCTTTCTTT. The chain links TRBV3-1 to TRBJ1-1; 7 bases are shared with TRBD1. Trimming cost V 6 bases and J 3 bases; bases outside gene matches: 4. The CDR3 has 13 amino acids. Germline V CDR1 and CDR2: LGHDT, YNNKEL (reference sequence).